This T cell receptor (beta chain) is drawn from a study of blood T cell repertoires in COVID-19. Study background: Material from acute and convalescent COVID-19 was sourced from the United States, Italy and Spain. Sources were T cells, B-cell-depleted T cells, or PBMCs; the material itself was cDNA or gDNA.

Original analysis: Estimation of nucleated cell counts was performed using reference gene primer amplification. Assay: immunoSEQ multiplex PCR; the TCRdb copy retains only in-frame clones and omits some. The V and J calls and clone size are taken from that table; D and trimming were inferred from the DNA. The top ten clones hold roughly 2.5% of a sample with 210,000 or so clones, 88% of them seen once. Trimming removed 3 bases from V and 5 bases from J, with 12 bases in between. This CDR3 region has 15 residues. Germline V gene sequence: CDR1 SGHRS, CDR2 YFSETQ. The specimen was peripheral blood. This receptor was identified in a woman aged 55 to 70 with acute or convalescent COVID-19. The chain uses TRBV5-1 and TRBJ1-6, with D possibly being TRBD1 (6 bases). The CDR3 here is CASSWGHRDNSPLHF. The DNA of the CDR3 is TGCGCCAGCAGCTGGGGACACCGAGATAATTCACCCCTCCACTTT.